This T cell receptor beta chain came from a study of blood T cells in healthy people across ages. The CDR3 contains 15 residues. CDR1 and CDR2 (germline): MNHEY, SVGAGI. Trimming took 8 bases from V and 0 from J; bases not matched to a gene: 4. A second PCR, run for roughly 7 to 11 cycles, used a sample-barcoded 5' primer plus a J-beta primer mix. TCRdb recomputed calls from the 5' RACE reads with MiXCR, one row per CDR3 protein. The table shows about 560,000 distinct CDR3 sequences, with about a quarter occurring only once. This sample was shared with a second study, whose subject was T cells of mothers and their children. That report notes: Thymic selection molds TCR recombination output in much the same way for related pairs as for unrelated pairs.

This TCR was sampled from a boy between 2 and 10 years old in good health. The sample taken for sequencing was blood. This sequence joins TRBV6-5 and TRBJ2-6; the match to TRBD1 covers 7 bases. The CDR3 nucleotides are TGTGCCAGCCGGGACAGCTTCTCTGGGGCCAACGTCCTGACTTTC. Translated: CASRDSFSGANVLTF.